What follows are 17 T cell receptor beta chains derived from one specimen sequenced in a study of control samples from healthy donors and cancer patients (TCRdb year 2020). Libraries were built with the immunoSEQ multiplex PCR assay. Not all clones reach the TCRdb copy of this immuneACCESS table, which keeps in-frame sequences only. Checked studies attribute under half of the gap to unresolved V genes and leave the rest unexplained. This sample holds roughly 200,000 clones; 90% to 95% were observed only once. Of the sample, about 1.5% falls within the top ten clones. Sequencing used blood. These receptor sequences come from a man aged 18 to 30 in good health.

The chain carries TRBV18 and TRBJ1-1; D not resolved. This CDR3 region has 14 residues. CDR1 KGHSH and CDR2 LQKENI come from the germline V gene. With 4 bases removed from V and 5 bases from J, the gap between germline ends came to 14 bases. The CDR3 spells CASSQSDLGTEAFF. The CDR3 coding sequence is TGTGCCAGCTCACAGTCCGACCTCGGGACTGAAGCTTTCTTT.

CDR3 sequence: CASFDRIEAFF. CDR3 sequence (DNA): TGTGCCAGCTTTGACAGGATTGAAGCTTTCTTT. This chain connects TRBV5-5 to TRBJ1-1, with D tentatively TRBD1 (6 bases). The V gene lost 7 bases and the J gene lost 7 bases, with 11 bases spanning the gap. Germline CDR1 is SGHKS and CDR2 is YYEKEE (reference sequence). The CDR3 has 11 residues.

This clone was detected a few times. The gene calls are TRBV5-3 and TRBJ1-1; 10 nucleotides match TRBD1. TRBV5-3 is an open reading frame, and its role is uncertain. CDR3 length equals 14 residues. V shed 2 bases, J shed 4 bases, and the junction held 2 bases outside the gene matches. The CDR3 DNA reads as TGTGCCAGAAGCTTCCGGGACAGGGGCACTGAAGCTTTCTTT. Translated, it gives CARSFRDRGTEAFF.

In DNA form, the CDR3 reads TGTGCCAGCAGTCGGTCCGCGATCACCGGGACAGATACGCAGTATTTT. This gives the protein CASSRSAITGTDTQYF. This sequence joins TRBV2 and TRBJ2-3; D is ambiguous. The CDR3 consists of 16 residues. Germline-derived CDR1 and CDR2 are SNHLY and FYNNEI. V gave up 5 bases and J gave up 3 bases, with 18 bases separating them.

The genes are TRBV6-5 and TRBJ1-4, with D perhaps TRBD1 (5 bases). Germline assignment: CDR1 MNHEY and CDR2 SVGAGI. V was trimmed by 1 base and J by 6 bases, leaving 15 bases between them. The length of the CDR3 is 16 residues. In nucleotides, the CDR3 is TGTGCCAGCAGTTACTGGGTTGGGGGAGGTGATGAAAAACTGTTTTTT. Its protein is CASSYWVGGGDEKLFF.

The rearrangement joins TRBV3-1 (or the pseudogene TRBV3-2) to TRBJ1-4; 7 nucleotides align to TRBD1. This CDR3 comprises 18 residues. J lost 0 bases, V lost 5 bases, and 12 bases had no gene match. Germline CDR1 reads LGHDT; CDR2 reads YNNKEL (reference sequence). The CDR3 sequence: CASSGGQARSATNEKLFF. The CDR3 DNA follows: TGTGCCAGCAGCGGCGGACAGGCGAGATCTGCAACTAATGAAAAACTGTTTTTT.

This rearrangement joins TRBV28 to TRBJ2-3; D is perhaps TRBD2 (6 bases). The CDR3 totals 15 residues. V was pared by 5 bases and J by 2 bases, with 14 bases between. The germline V gene encodes CDR1 MDHEN and CDR2 SYDVKM. The CDR3 DNA sequence: TGTGCCAGCAGTAACCAAGCGGGCAACACAGATACGCAGTATTTT. The encoded protein is CASSNQAGNTDTQYF.

V gene TRBV9 combines with J gene TRBJ2-3; 8 nucleotides align to TRBD2. Germline values: CDR1 SGDLS, CDR2 YYNGEE. V lost 0 bases and J lost 2; bases outside the gene matches: 5. The CDR3 is made up of 16 amino acids. The CDR3 region is CASSVGSGDYTDTQYF. CDR3 nucleotide sequence: TGTGCCAGCAGCGTAGGTAGCGGGGACTACACAGATACGCAGTATTTT.

This chain connects TRBV30 to TRBJ2-3; TRBD2 agrees at 9 bases. The CDR3 runs 15 residues. Losses at the gene ends were 7 bases for V and 2 bases for J; bases not matched to a gene: 10. The germline V gene has CDR1 GTSNPN and CDR2 SVGIG (reference sequence). The chain's CDR3 is CALLPGLALTDTQYF. CDR3 in DNA: TGTGCCTTGTTACCGGGACTAGCCCTCACAGATACGCAGTATTTT.

This clone was seen once. This rearrangement joins TRBV4-1 to TRBJ2-7, with 8 bases identical to TRBD1. From germline, CDR1 is MGHRA and CDR2 YSYEKL. The J segment lost 9 bases and the V segment lost 0 bases, leaving 10 bases of the junction unmatched. The CDR3 totals 15 residues. CDR3 in amino acids: CASSQDRYRGNRQYF. The DNA for the CDR3 is TGCGCCAGCAGCCAAGATCGCTACAGGGGGAACCGGCAGTACTTC.

V usage is TRBV5-1 and J usage is TRBJ1-4, with D perhaps TRBD1 (6 bases). Germline CDR1 SGHRS, CDR2 YFSETQ. This CDR3 contains 15 residues. V lost 0 bases and J lost 7, with 13 bases in between. CDR3 residues: CASSLGDTEPEKLFF. The CDR3 DNA reads as TGCGCCAGCAGCTTGGGGGACACTGAACCTGAAAAACTGTTTTTT.

The V and J genes are TRBV5-1 and TRBJ1-1; no firm D call. Germline lookup yields CDR1 SGHRS and CDR2 YFSETQ. V shed 1 base and J shed 4 bases, with 8 bases lying between them. This CDR3 contains 13 residues. The CDR3 is CASSLRPITEAFF. The CDR3 nucleotides are TGCGCCAGCAGCTTGAGGCCGATCACTGAAGCTTTCTTT.

The table lists this clone with a count of one. This chain connects TRBV5-1 to TRBJ2-3, with D maybe TRBD2 (6 bases). The V gene lost 4 bases and the J gene lost 0 bases, with 12 bases spanning the gap. This CDR3 is 15 amino acids long. The germline CDR1 and CDR2 sequences are SGHRS and YFSETQ. The CDR3 coding sequence is TGCGCCAGCAGCACGGGGGAGGTCAGCACAGATACGCAGTATTTT. Translating it yields CASSTGEVSTDTQYF.

The J gene is TRBJ2-3, the V gene TRBV14, with 9 bases fitting TRBD2. The germline CDR1 and CDR2 sequences are SGHDN and FVKESK. This CDR3 is 16 amino acids long. V lost 4 bases, J lost 1 base, and 6 bases stayed unmatched. The CDR3 nucleotides read TGTGCCAGCAGCCGCGGGAGGGGTGGTGGCACAGATACGCAGTATTTT. Translated, it gives CASSRGRGGGTDTQYF.

The CDR3 spells CASSLSGQSSYEQYF. CDR3 sequence (DNA): TGCGCCAGCAGCTTGTCGGGACAGAGCTCCTACGAGCAGTACTTC. The rearrangement uses TRBV5-1 and TRBJ2-7, with 7 positions matching TRBD1. V dropped 1 base and J dropped 0; count of bases not matched to a gene: 4. This CDR3 comprises 15 residues. The germline V gene encodes CDR1 SGHRS and CDR2 YFSETQ.

Only one count was recorded for this clone. The rearrangement uses TRBV27 and TRBJ2-1, with 9 bases lining up with TRBD2. The V and J ends lost 3 bases and 9 bases, in that order; junction bases with no gene match: 9. The CDR3 consists of 15 residues. Germline loops: CDR1 MNHEY, CDR2 SMNVEV (reference sequence). CDR3 amino acids: CASSLTSGLGREQFF. As DNA, the CDR3 is TGTGCCAGCAGTTTGACTAGCGGTCTAGGCCGTGAGCAGTTCTTC.

The chain has TRBV20-1 and TRBJ1-2; the match to TRBD1 covers 10 bases. Germline loops: CDR1 DFQATT, CDR2 SNEGSKA (reference sequence). V was clipped by 3 bases and J by 8 bases; unmatched bases: 12. There are 15 residues in the CDR3. CDR3 sequence: CSASTRGQGMAGYTF. In DNA form, the CDR3 reads TGCAGTGCTAGTACTCGGGGACAGGGGATGGCCGGCTACACCTTC.